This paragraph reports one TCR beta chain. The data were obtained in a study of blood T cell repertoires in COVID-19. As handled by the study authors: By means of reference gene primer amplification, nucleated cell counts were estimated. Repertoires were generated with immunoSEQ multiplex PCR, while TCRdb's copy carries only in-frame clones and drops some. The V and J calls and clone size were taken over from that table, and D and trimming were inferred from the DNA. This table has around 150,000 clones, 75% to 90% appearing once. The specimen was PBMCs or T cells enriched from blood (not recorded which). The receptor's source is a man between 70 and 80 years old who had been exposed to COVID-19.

Here the CDR3 DNA reads TGCGCCAGCAGCTCGGGACTTGGGTTAGCGGTAATTCAAGAGACCCAGTACTTC. Residues: CASSSGLGLAVIQETQYF. The chain combines TRBV5-1 with TRBJ2-5; TRBD2 might be the D (6 bases). CDR3 length: 18 amino acids. In germline, CDR1 is SGHRS, CDR2 YFSETQ. The ends were cut back, 3 bases at V and 2 bases at J, with 23 bases in the middle.